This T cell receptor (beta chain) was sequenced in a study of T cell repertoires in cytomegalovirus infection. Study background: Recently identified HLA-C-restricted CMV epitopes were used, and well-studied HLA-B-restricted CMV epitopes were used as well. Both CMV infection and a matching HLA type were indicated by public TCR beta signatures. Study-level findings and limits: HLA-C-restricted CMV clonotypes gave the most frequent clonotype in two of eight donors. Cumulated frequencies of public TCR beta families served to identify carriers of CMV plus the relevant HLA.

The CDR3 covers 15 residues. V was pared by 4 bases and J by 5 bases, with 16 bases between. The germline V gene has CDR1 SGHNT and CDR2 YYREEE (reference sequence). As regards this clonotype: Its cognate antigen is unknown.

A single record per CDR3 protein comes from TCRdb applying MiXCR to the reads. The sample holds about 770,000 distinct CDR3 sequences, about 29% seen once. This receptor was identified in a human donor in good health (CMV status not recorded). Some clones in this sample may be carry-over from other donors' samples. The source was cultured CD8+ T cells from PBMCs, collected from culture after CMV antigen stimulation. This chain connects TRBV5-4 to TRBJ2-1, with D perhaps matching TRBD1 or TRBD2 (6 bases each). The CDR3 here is CASSARGQVNNEQFF. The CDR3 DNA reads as TGTGCCAGCAGCGCTCGGGGGCAGGTCAACAATGAGCAGTTCTTC.